The clone carrying this T cell receptor beta chain was seen once. What it recognizes is unknown. Assay used: immunoSEQ multiplex PCR; TCRdb lists only in-frame clones, some missing. The top ten hold around 2.6% of the sample, which has about 45,000 clones, approximately 82% seen once. This sample is drawn from a study of OX40 agonist ivuxolimab in advanced cancers. Study-level information: Prior checkpoint blockade (anti-PD-1, anti-PD-L1 or anti-CTLA-4) was permitted; roughly 40% had it. Study results and limitations: Dosing at 0.1 to 3.0 mg/kg was accompanied by clonal expansion of CD4+ and CD8+ blood T cells by week 6.

Germline V gives CDR1 SGHNT, CDR2 YYREEE (reference sequence). V dropped 4 bases and J dropped 2 bases, with 15 bases sitting between them. The length of the CDR3 is 15 residues. The sequence was collected from an adult with an advanced solid tumor such as melanoma, head and neck, liver or kidney cancer. The source was CD4+ or CD8+ T cells sorted from blood, collected in a trial of the OX40 agonist ivuxolimab. The chain has TRBV5-4 and TRBJ1-2; no firm D call. CDR3 in DNA: TGTGCCAGCAGCCAAAGGAAGGTAGACAACTATGGCTACACCTTC. Translation gives CASSQRKVDNYGYTF.